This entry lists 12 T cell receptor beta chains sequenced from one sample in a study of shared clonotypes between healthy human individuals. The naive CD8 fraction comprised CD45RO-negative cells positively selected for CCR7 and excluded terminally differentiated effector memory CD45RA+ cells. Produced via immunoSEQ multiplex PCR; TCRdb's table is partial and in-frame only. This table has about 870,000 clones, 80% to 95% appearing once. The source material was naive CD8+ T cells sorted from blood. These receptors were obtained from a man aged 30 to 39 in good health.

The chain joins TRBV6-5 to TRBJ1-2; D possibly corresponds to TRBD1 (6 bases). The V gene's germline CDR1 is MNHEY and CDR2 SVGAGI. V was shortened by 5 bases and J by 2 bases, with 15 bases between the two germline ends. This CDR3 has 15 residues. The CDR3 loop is CASSPRDIKNYGYTF. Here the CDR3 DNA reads TGTGCCAGCAGTCCCCGGGACATAAAGAACTATGGCTACACCTTC.

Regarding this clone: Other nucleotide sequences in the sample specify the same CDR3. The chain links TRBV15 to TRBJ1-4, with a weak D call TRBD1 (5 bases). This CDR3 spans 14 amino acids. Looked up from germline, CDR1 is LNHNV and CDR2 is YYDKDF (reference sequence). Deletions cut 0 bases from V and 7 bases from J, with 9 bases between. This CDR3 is CATSRDRGGEKLFF. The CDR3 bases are TGTGCCACCAGCAGAGATCGGGGGGGTGAAAAACTGTTTTTT.

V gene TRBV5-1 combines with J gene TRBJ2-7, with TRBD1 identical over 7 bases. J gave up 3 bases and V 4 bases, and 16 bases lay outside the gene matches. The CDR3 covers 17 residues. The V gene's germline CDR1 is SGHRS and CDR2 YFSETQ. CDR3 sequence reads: CASSNLATGVKFYEQYF. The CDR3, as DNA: TGCGCCAGCAGCAACCTCGCTACAGGGGTCAAATTCTACGAGCAGTACTTC.

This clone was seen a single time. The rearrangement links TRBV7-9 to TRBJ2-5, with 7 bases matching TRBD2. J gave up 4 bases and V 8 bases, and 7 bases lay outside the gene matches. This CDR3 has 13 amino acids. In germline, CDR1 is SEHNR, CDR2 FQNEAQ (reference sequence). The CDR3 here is CASGGGVTETQYF. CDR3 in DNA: TGTGCCAGCGGGGGGGGAGTAACAGAGACCCAGTACTTC.

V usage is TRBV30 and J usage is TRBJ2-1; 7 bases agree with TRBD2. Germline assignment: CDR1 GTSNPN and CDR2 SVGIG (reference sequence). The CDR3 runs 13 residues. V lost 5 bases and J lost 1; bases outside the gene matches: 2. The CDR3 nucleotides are TGTGCCTGGTTTAGCGGGTCCTACAATGAGCAGTTCTTC. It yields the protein CAWFSGSYNEQFF.

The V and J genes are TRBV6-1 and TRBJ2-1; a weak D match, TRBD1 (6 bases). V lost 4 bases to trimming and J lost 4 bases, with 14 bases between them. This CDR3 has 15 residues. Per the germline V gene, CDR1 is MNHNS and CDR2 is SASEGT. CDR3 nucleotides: TGTGCCAGCAGTGGACCGGGACAAGGATACAATGAGCAGTTCTTC. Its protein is CASSGPGQGYNEQFF.

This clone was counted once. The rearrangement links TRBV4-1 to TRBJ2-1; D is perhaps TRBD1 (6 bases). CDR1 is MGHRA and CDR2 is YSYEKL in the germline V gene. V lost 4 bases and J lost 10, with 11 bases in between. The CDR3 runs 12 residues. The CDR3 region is CASSPATGEQFF. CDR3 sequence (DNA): TGCGCCAGCAGCCCCGCGACAGGCGAGCAGTTCTTC.

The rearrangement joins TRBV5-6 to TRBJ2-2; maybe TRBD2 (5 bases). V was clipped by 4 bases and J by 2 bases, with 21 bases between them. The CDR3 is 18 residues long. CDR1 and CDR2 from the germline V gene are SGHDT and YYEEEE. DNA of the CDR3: TGTGCCAGCAGCCTACTAGTCGCGGAGGCCTTTAACACCGGGGAGCTGTTTTTT. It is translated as CASSLLVAEAFNTGELFF.

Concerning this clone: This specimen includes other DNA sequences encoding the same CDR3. CDR3 bases: TGTGCCAGCAGCTTAGTTGGCTACAATGAGCAGTTCTTC. Translation gives CASSLVGYNEQFF. The gene calls are TRBV11-2 and TRBJ2-1, with no clear D. This CDR3 is 13 amino acids long. V gave up 1 base and J gave up 3 bases, with 4 bases separating them. Germline CDR1 is SGHAT and CDR2 is FQNNGV.

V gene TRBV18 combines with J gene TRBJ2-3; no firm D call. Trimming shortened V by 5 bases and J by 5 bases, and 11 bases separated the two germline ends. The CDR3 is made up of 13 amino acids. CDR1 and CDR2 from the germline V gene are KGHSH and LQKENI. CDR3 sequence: CASSSSTGDTQYF. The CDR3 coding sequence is TGTGCCAGCTCATCTTCGACTGGAGATACGCAGTATTTT.

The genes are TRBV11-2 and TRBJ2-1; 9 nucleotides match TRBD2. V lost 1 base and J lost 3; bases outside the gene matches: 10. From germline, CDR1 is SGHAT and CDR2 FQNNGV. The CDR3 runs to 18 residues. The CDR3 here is CASSLVQVASGDYNEQFF. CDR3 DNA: TGTGCCAGCAGCTTAGTCCAGGTGGCTAGCGGGGACTACAATGAGCAGTTCTTC.

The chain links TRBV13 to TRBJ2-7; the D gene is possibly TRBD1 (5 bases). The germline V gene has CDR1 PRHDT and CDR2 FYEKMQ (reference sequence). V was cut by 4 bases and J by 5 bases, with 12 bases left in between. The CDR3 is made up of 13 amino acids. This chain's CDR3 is CASSSSGSHEQYF. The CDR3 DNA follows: TGTGCCAGCAGCTCCTCAGGGTCCCACGAGCAGTACTTC.